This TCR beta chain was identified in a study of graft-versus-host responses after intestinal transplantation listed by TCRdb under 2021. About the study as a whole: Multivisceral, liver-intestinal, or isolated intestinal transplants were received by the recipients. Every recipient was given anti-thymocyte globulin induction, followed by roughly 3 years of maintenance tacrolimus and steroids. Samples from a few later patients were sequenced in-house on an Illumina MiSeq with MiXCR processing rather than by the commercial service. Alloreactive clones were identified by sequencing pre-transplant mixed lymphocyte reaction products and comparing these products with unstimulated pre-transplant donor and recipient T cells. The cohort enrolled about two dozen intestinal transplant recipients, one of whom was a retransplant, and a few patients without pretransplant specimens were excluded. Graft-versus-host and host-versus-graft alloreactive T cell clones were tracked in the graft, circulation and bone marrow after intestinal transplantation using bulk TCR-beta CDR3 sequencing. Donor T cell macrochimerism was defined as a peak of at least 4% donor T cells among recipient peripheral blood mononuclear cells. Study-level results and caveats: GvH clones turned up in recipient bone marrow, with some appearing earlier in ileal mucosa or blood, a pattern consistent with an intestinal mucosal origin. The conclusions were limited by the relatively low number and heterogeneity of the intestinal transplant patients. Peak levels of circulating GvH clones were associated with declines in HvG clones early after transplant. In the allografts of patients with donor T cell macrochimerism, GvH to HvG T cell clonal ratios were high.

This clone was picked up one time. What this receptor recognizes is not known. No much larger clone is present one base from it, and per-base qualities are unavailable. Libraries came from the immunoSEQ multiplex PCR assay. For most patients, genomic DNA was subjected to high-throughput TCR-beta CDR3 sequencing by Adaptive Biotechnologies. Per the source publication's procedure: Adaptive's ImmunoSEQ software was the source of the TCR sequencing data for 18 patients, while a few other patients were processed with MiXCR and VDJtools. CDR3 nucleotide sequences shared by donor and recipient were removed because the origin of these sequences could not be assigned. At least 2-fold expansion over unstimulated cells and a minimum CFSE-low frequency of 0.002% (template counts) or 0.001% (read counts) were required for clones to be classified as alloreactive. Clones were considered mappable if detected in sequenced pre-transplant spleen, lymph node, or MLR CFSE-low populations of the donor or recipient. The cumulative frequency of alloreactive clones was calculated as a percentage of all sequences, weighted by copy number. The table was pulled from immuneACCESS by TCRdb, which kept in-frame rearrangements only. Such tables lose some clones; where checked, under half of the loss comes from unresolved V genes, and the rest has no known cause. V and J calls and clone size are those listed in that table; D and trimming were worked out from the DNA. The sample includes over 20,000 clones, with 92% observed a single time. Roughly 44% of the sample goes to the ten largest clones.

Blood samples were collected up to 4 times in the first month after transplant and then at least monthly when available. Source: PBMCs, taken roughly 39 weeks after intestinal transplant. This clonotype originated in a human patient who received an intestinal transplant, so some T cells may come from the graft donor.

The CDR3 has the sequence CASSGVDRVGTDTQYF. The DNA sequence is as follows: TGTGCCAGCAGTGGGGTCGACAGGGTAGGGACAGATACGCAGTATTTT. This sequence uses TRBV27 and TRBJ2-3, and TRBD1 matches 7 of the central bases. Taken from the germline V gene (reference sequence), the CDR1 and CDR2 loops are MNHEY and SMNVEV. The CDR3 has 16 amino acids, counting the end cysteine and phenylalanine. The only DNA kept is the CDR3, 48 bases in frame from the first base. The V end gives up 5 bases and the J end 3 bases, leaving 11 bases in the junction not matched to a gene.